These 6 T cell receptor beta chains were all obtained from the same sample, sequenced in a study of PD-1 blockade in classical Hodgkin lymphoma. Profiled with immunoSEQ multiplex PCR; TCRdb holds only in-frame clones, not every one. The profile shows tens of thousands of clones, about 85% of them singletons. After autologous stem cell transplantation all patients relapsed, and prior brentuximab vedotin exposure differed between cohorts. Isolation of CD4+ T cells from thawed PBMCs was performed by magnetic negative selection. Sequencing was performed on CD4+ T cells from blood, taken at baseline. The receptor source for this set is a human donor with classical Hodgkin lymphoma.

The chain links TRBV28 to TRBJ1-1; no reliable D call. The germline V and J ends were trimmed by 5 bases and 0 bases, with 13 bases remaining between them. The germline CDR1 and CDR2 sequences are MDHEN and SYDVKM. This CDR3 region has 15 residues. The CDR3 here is CASSRIGAMNTEAFF. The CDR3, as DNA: TGTGCCAGCAGTCGAATTGGCGCCATGAACACTGAAGCTTTCTTT.

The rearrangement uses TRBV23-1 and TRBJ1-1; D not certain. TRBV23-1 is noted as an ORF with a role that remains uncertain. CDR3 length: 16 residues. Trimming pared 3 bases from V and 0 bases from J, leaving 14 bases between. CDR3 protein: CASSQGGPVMNTEAFF. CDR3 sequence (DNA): TGCGCCAGCAGTCAGGGCGGGCCCGTGATGAACACTGAAGCTTTCTTT.

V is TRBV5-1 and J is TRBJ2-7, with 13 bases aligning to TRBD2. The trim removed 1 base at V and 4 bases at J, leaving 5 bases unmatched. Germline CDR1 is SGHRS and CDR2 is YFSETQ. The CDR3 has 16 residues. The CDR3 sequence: CASSLTGLAGDYEQYF. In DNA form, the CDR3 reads TGCGCCAGCAGCTTGACCGGACTAGCGGGAGATTACGAGCAGTACTTC.

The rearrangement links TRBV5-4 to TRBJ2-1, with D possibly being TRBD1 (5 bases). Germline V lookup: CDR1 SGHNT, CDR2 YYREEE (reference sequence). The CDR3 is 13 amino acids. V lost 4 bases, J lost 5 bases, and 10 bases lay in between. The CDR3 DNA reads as TGTGCCAGCAGCCGCACAGGAGACAATGAGCAGTTCTTC. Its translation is CASSRTGDNEQFF.

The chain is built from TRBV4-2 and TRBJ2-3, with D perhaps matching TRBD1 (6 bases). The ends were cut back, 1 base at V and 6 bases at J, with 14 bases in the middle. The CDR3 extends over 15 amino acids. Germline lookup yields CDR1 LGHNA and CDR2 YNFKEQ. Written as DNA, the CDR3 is TGTGCCAGCAGCCAAGTTGCCAATCAGGGGGATACGCAGTATTTT. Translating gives CASSQVANQGDTQYF.

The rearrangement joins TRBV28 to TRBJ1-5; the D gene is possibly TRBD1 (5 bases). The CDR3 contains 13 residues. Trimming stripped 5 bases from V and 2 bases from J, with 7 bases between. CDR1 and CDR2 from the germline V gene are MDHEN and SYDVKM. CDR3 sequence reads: CASSRGRNQPQHF. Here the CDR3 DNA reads TGTGCCAGCAGTCGGGGCCGCAATCAGCCCCAGCATTTT.